Below, one TCR beta chain is given with its context. This entry comes from a study of blood T cell repertoires in COVID-19. TCRdb keeps only in-frame clones here, not all; method: immunoSEQ multiplex PCR. The data hold 100,000 to 150,000 clones, with around 76% observed a single time. The CDR3 consists of 14 residues. V lost 6 bases, J lost 4 bases, and 15 bases lay in between. Germline V gene data show CDR1 as LNHDA and CDR2 as SQIVND (reference sequence). The chain carries TRBV19 and TRBJ1-1; tentatively, D is TRBD1 (5 bases). Material: peripheral blood. This sequence was found in a man aged 55 to 70 with acute or convalescent COVID-19. CDR3 coding DNA: TGTGCCAGTAGAATGGGAGGGGCGTCCACTGAAGCTTTCTTT. It translates to CASRMGGASTEAFF.